This T cell receptor beta chain is from a study of blood T cell repertoires in COVID-19. Study in general: Collection of acute and convalescent COVID-19 samples took place in the United States, Italy and Spain. Sample material is recorded as cDNA or gDNA derived from T cells, B-cell-depleted T cells, or PBMCs.

Sequencing used immunoSEQ multiplex PCR; TCRdb keeps in-frame clones, though not all of them. The sample holds around 280,000 clones, 88% seen once. V lost 1 base to trimming and J lost 5 bases, with 17 bases between them. The CDR3 sequence is 17 residues long. Germline lookup yields CDR1 LGHDT and CDR2 YNNKEL (reference sequence). The sequencing input was peripheral blood. V is TRBV3-1 (or the pseudogene TRBV3-2) and J is TRBJ1-4; D unclear. The sequence was collected from a woman aged 25 to 39 with COVID-19, enrolled during active disease. The CDR3 DNA reads as TGTGCCAGCAGCCAAGGCCAGGAAAGGCGAAGAAATGAAAAACTGTTTTTT. It encodes CASSQGQERRRNEKLFF.